This TCR beta chain was identified in a study of immune characterization of retroperitoneal liposarcoma. Trimming cost V 4 bases and J 0 bases, with 14 bases left between them. Germline V CDR1 and CDR2: SGHTA, FQGNSA. CDR3 length: 16 amino acids. By share of the sample, this clonotype is large. MiXCR, run by TCRdb on the PCR reads, gives a single entry per CDR3 protein. This sample yields 10,000 to 12,000 distinct CDR3 sequences, of which around 30% are seen a single time; roughly 9% belongs to the top ten. This TCR was sampled from a male donor with retroperitoneal liposarcoma. The chain joins TRBV7-2 to TRBJ2-3, with D possibly being TRBD2 (5 bases). Sequences were obtained from tumor tissue. The CDR3 DNA reads as TGTGCCAGCAGCTCACAGCGGACTCTAAGCACAGATACGCAGTATTTT. Translation gives CASSSQRTLSTDTQYF.